A single sample gave rise to the 16 T cell receptor beta chains below, sequenced in a study of T cell repertoires in cytomegalovirus infection. TCRdb itself ran the reads through MiXCR, one entry per CDR3 protein. The profile shows about 490,000 distinct CDR3 sequences, 26% of them singletons. What was sequenced was PBMCs. The receptors here all came from a human donor in good health (CMV status not recorded). Some clones in this sample may be carry-over from other donors' samples.

A few counts support this clonotype. The CDR3, as DNA: TGTGCCACCAGCAGGGCCGGGGCAACTCTAAGCTCTGGAAACACCATATATTTT. Translating it yields CATSRAGATLSSGNTIYF. V usage is TRBV15 and J usage is TRBJ1-3; D perhaps matches TRBD1 (5 bases). The V gene's germline CDR1 is LNHNV and CDR2 YYDKDF (reference sequence). Trimming removed 3 bases at V and 0 bases at J, with 18 bases between. The CDR3 covers 18 residues. The whole variable domain, remainder taken from reference TRBV15 and TRBJ1-3, is DAMVIQNPRYQVTQFGKPVTLSCSQTLNHNVMYWYQQKSSQAPKLLFHYYDKDFNNEADTPDNFQSRRPNTSFCFLDIRSPGLGDTAMYLCATSRAGATLSSGNTIYFGEGSWLTVV.

CDR3 DNA: TGTGCCAGCAGCTTCGATCCCTACGAGCAGTACTTC. Translated: CASSFDPYEQYF. The chain is built from TRBV7-9 and TRBJ2-7; the D is unclear. Deletions cut 3 bases from V and 2 bases from J, with 5 bases between. Germline V lookup: CDR1 SEHNR, CDR2 FQNEAQ (reference sequence). This CDR3 spans 12 amino acids.

This clonotype has ten or more counts. The V call is TRBV7-2, the J call TRBJ2-5, with TRBD2 matching over 9 bases. This CDR3 comprises 15 residues. With V trimmed by 1 base and J by 5 bases, 5 bases remained unmatched. Germline assignment: CDR1 SGHTA and CDR2 FQGNSA. CDR3 DNA: TGTGCCAGCAGCTTAGGAGCGGGAGGTTTTGAGACCCAGTACTTC. Protein: CASSLGAGGFETQYF.

In this sample, this clonotype turned up a few times. The CDR3 here is CASRDRAPEAFF. The CDR3 nucleotides read TGTGCCAGCAGGGACAGGGCTCCTGAAGCTTTCTTT. The V call is TRBV6-1, the J call TRBJ1-1, with 8 bases identical to TRBD1. This CDR3 is 12 amino acids long. Trimming removed 6 bases from V and 6 bases from J; junction bases left unmatched: 3. Germline V gives CDR1 MNHNS, CDR2 SASEGT.

This chain uses TRBV3-1 with TRBJ2-7; D is possibly TRBD1 (6 bases). CDR3 length: 14 amino acids. The V gene lost 1 base and the J gene lost 6 bases, with 13 bases spanning the gap. The germline gives CDR1 LGHDT, CDR2 YNNKEL (reference sequence). CDR3 sequence (DNA): TGTGCCAGCAGCCAAGTCCGGGACACGGGCGAGCAGTACTTC. Protein product: CASSQVRDTGEQYF.

V usage is TRBV12-3 or TRBV12-4 and J usage is TRBJ2-1, with 7 bases matching TRBD1. This CDR3 has 14 amino acids. J lost 3 bases, V lost 9 bases, and 8 bases had no gene match. The CDR3 here is CASNTGAYYNEQFF. The CDR3 coding sequence is TGTGCCAGTAACACAGGGGCTTACTACAATGAGCAGTTCTTC.

The chain joins TRBV6-5 to TRBJ1-1; D gene ambiguous. Germline CDR1 is MNHEY and CDR2 is SVGAGI. The CDR3 totals 14 residues. Trimming stripped 6 bases from V and 1 base from J, with 12 bases between. This CDR3 is CASRQLTQNTEAFF. The CDR3 DNA is TGTGCCAGCAGACAATTGACACAGAACACTGAAGCTTTCTTT.

The V gene is TRBV29-1, the J gene TRBJ2-5, with TRBD2 matching 7 bases. Per the germline V gene, CDR1 is SQVTM and CDR2 is ANQGSEA. Trimming took 7 bases from V and 7 from J; bases not matched to a gene: 9. The CDR3 extends over 12 amino acids. Here the CDR3 reads CSAHPGEGTQYF. In DNA form, the CDR3 reads TGCAGCGCCCACCCGGGGGAGGGGACCCAGTACTTC.

This clonotype has only a few counts. The J gene is TRBJ1-4, the V gene TRBV19; the D gene is possibly TRBD1 (5 bases). The V gene lost 5 bases and the J gene lost 8 bases, with 15 bases spanning the gap. The CDR3 spans 14 residues. Germline assignment: CDR1 LNHDA and CDR2 SQIVND (reference sequence). The CDR3 DNA follows: TGTGCCAGTAGTCCTAGGGTAAAGGGGGAAAAACTGTTTTTT. Protein product: CASSPRVKGEKLFF.

J is TRBJ1-1 and V is TRBV28, with 7 bases fitting TRBD1. This CDR3 comprises 15 residues. Trimming cost V 6 bases and J 4 bases; bases outside gene matches: 11. The germline V gene has CDR1 MDHEN and CDR2 SYDVKM. The CDR3 is CASRPQRQGSTEAFF. In DNA, the CDR3 is TGTGCCAGCAGGCCCCAAAGACAGGGAAGCACTGAAGCTTTCTTT.

There are a few counts of this clonotype. The chain is built from TRBV7-9 and TRBJ1-1; TRBD1 matches 7 bases. CDR3 length: 15 amino acids. The germline V gene encodes CDR1 SEHNR and CDR2 FQNEAQ (reference sequence). Trimming at V came to 8 bases and at J to 1 base, leaving 10 bases not matched to a gene. The CDR3 sequence: CASAPGGKGNTEAFF. CDR3 nucleotide sequence: TGTGCCAGCGCACCAGGGGGAAAGGGGAACACTGAAGCTTTCTTT.

The gene calls are TRBV12-3 or TRBV12-4 and TRBJ1-4, with TRBD1 as a possible D gene (6 bases). This CDR3 has 15 amino acids. Trimming took 5 bases from V and 0 from J, leaving 10 bases between them. Here the CDR3 reads CASSPGHTTNEKLFF. In DNA, the CDR3 is TGTGCCAGCAGTCCGGGACATACAACTAATGAAAAACTGTTTTTT.

The chain combines TRBV5-4 with TRBJ2-1, with TRBD2 matching 7 bases. V lost 4 bases and J lost 0; bases outside the gene matches: 4. CDR3 size: 15 residues. Germline assignment: CDR1 SGHNT and CDR2 YYREEE (reference sequence). In DNA, the CDR3 is TGTGCCAGCAGCGGCGGGAGAAGCTCCTACAATGAGCAGTTCTTC. Protein: CASSGGRSSYNEQFF.

V usage is TRBV29-1 and J usage is TRBJ2-1, with D possibly called TRBD1 or TRBD2 (5 bases each). The CDR3 has 11 amino acids. Between the trimmed V and J ends, which lost 8 bases and 10 bases, there was a span of 15 bases. Germline-derived CDR1 and CDR2 are SQVTM and ANQGSEA. The CDR3 DNA follows: TGCAGCCTCCCGGGCAGGGAGGAGCAGTTCTTC. It codes for CSLPGREEQFF.

The chain has TRBV5-1 and TRBJ2-2; no definite D call. The CDR3 length is 13 residues. Deletions cut 4 bases from V and 4 bases from J, with 8 bases between. Germline values: CDR1 SGHRS, CDR2 YFSETQ. The DNA for the CDR3 is TGCGCCAGCAGCAGGGATGGCACCGGGGAGCTGTTTTTT. Its protein product is CASSRDGTGELFF.

The chain has TRBV7-9 and TRBJ2-1; D uncertain. The V gene's germline CDR1 is SEHNR and CDR2 FQNEAQ (reference sequence). V was cut by 5 bases and J by 7 bases, with 18 bases left in between. CDR3 length: 15 residues. As DNA, the CDR3 is TGTGCCAGCAGCCTAAGGACGGGTTTCGGGAATGAGCAGTTCTTC. It codes for CASSLRTGFGNEQFF.